The 11 T cell receptor beta chains listed next were all sequenced from one sample in a study of cytomegalovirus exposure and HLA in healthy donors. Here immunoSEQ multiplex PCR was the method, and the copy in TCRdb shows in-frame clones only, minus some. This sample has around 300,000 clones, with roughly nine tenths found just once. The sequencing sample was made of PBMCs. All receptors derive from a woman aged 25 to 39 in good health and CMV-seropositive.

Note on this clone: Within the sample, other DNA sequences also encode this same CDR3. The V call is TRBV5-1, the J call TRBJ1-2; D is uncertain. Germline CDR1 SGHRS, CDR2 YFSETQ. The CDR3 extends over 12 amino acids. Trimming pared 4 bases from V and 3 bases from J, leaving 7 bases between. The CDR3 nucleotides are TGCGCCAGCAGCCTAGACGACTATGGCTACACCTTC. This sequence encodes CASSLDDYGYTF.

CDR3 nucleotide sequence: TGTGCCAGCAGTTTATCAACTAGCGGAGAGACCCAGTACTTC. Translating gives CASSLSTSGETQYF. The rearrangement joins TRBV27 to TRBJ2-5; 8 nucleotides line up with TRBD2. Germline V CDR1 and CDR2: MNHEY, SMNVEV (reference sequence). V trimming: 0 bases; J trimming: 4 bases; junction bases outside the gene matches: 1. The CDR3 consists of 14 residues.

The rearrangement uses TRBV15 and TRBJ2-5; perhaps TRBD2 as D (6 bases). CDR1 and CDR2 (germline): LNHNV, YYDKDF (reference sequence). This CDR3 region has 16 residues. Deletions cut 0 bases from V and 1 base from J, with 12 bases between. This CDR3 is CATSRELRGGQETQYF. The DNA of the CDR3 is TGTGCCACCAGCAGAGAGTTGAGGGGAGGCCAAGAGACCCAGTACTTC.

The chain combines TRBV7-8 with TRBJ2-2, with D uncertain. The germline CDR1 and CDR2 sequences are SGHVS and FQNEAQ. The CDR3 consists of 13 residues. Trimming pared 5 bases from V and 3 bases from J, leaving 7 bases between. This chain's CDR3 is CASSPQHTGELFF. DNA for the CDR3: TGTGCCAGCAGCCCTCAGCACACCGGGGAGCTGTTTTTT. The full variable domain, completed using reference TRBV7-8 and TRBJ2-2, is GAGVSQSPRYKVAKRGQDVALRCDPISGHVSLFWYQQALGQGPEFLTYFQNEAQLDKSGLPSDRFFAERPEGSVSTLKIQRTQQEDSAVYLCASSPQHTGELFFGEGSRLTVL.

The J gene is TRBJ2-3, the V gene TRBV7-9; the match to TRBD1 covers 9 bases. Germline lookup yields CDR1 SEHNR and CDR2 FQNEAQ (reference sequence). This CDR3 has 14 amino acids. The J segment lost 4 bases and the V segment lost 8 bases, leaving 7 bases of the junction unmatched. CDR3 DNA: TGTGCCAGCGAGTGGGGACAGGGCCCAGATACGCAGTATTTT. It is translated as CASEWGQGPDTQYF.

The chain employs TRBV7-2 and TRBJ2-1; 14 bases map to TRBD2. The CDR3 totals 19 residues. CDR1 and CDR2 from the germline V gene are SGHTA and FQGNSA. V was pared by 3 bases and J by 8 bases, with 15 bases of the junction left unmatched. The CDR3 protein is CASSFRWTGTSGSGYEQFF. The CDR3 coding sequence is TGTGCCAGCAGCTTTAGATGGACCGGGACTAGCGGGAGCGGTTATGAGCAGTTCTTC.

This chain's CDR3 is CATSREAGGGEQYF. CDR3 DNA sequence: TGTGCCACCAGCAGAGAGGCGGGAGGCGGGGAGCAGTACTTC. The chain carries TRBV15 and TRBJ2-7; TRBD2 matches 8 bases. This CDR3 has 14 amino acids. The trim removed 0 bases at V and 7 bases at J, leaving 5 bases unmatched. Germline CDR1 and CDR2: LNHNV and YYDKDF (reference sequence).

This chain links TRBV9 with TRBJ2-1, with TRBD2 matching over 7 bases. The CDR3 is 17 residues long. After removal of 2 bases from V and 4 bases from J, the junction contained 12 bases not matched to a gene. CDR1 is SGDLS, CDR2 YYNGEE, per germline. CDR3 protein: CASSVDSPTGGYNEQFF. Written as DNA, the CDR3 is TGTGCCAGCAGCGTGGACTCACCAACGGGGGGATACAATGAGCAGTTCTTC.

The V gene is TRBV15, the J gene TRBJ1-3, with D unresolved. Germline V gene lookup returns CDR1 LNHNV and CDR2 YYDKDF (reference sequence). Trimming left V 3 bases short and J 5 bases short, with 5 bases between. This CDR3 has 12 residues. CDR3 region: CATSSARNTIYF. The CDR3 DNA follows: TGTGCCACCAGCAGTGCCCGAAACACCATATATTTT.

This chain's CDR3 is CASSIVPDRLHEQYF. Written as DNA, the CDR3 is TGTGCCAGTAGTATAGTTCCCGACCGTCTACACGAGCAGTACTTC. This sequence joins TRBV19 and TRBJ2-7, with D uncertain. The CDR3 runs to 15 residues. The V gene lost 1 base and the J gene lost 5 bases, with 15 bases spanning the gap. Germline values: CDR1 LNHDA, CDR2 SQIVND (reference sequence).

This clone was counted between two and nine times. The chain carries TRBV7-2 and TRBJ1-2, with D possibly matching TRBD1 (5 bases). The CDR3 runs to 12 residues. Germline CDR1 is SGHTA and CDR2 is FQGNSA. V lost 5 bases, J lost 7 bases, and 11 bases lay in between. Here the CDR3 reads CASSPGVSGYTF. The CDR3, as DNA: TGTGCCAGCAGCCCGGGGGTGAGTGGCTACACCTTC. Drawing the rest from reference TRBV7-2 and TRBJ1-2, the complete variable domain is GAGVSQSPSNKVTEKGKDVELRCDPISGHTALYWYRQSLGQGLEFLIYFQGNSAPDKSGLPSDRFSAERTGGSVSTLTIQRTQQEDSAVYLCASSPGVSGYTFGSGTRLTVV.